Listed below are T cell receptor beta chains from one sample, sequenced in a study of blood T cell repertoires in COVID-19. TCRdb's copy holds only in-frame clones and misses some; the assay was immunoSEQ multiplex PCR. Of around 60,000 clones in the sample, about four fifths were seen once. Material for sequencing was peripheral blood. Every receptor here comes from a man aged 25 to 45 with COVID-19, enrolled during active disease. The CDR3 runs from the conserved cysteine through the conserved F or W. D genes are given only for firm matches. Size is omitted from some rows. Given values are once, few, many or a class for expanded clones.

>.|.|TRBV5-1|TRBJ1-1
TGCGCCAGCAGCTTGGGGGGGCTAGAGAACACTGAAGCTTTCTTT
CASSLGGLENTEAFF
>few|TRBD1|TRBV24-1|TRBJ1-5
TGTGCCACCAGTGATTCTGCCGGGACAGGGAGGAATCAGCCCCAGCATTTT
CATSDSAGTGRNQPQHF
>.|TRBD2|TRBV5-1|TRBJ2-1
TGCGCCAGCAGCGCCCGGACTAGCGGGCCCAATGAGCAGTTCTTC
CASSARTSGPNEQFF
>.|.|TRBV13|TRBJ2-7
TGTGCCAGCAGCCTAGGAGCTTCTATCTACGAGCAGTACTTC
CASSLGASIYEQYF
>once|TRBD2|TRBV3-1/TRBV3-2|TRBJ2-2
TGTGCCAGCAGCCAAGTCCCTAGCGGGGGGGCCGGGGAGCTGTTTTTT
CASSQVPSGGAGELFF
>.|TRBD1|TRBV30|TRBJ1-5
TGTGCCTGGAGTGTCGCGGGACAGGGGGGGATATATCAGCCCCAGCATTTT
CAWSVAGQGGIYQPQHF
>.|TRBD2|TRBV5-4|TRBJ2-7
TGTGCCAGCAGCTTGGCCCCTACTAGCGCACCCTACGAGCAGTACTTC
CASSLAPTSAPYEQYF
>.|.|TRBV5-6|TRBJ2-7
TGTGCCAGCAGCTTGGCCAGGGCAGTCTACGAGCAGTACTTC
CASSLARAVYEQYF
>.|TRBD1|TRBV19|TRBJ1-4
TGTGCCAGTACCCAACTACAGGGGGCTGGTTTAGCAACTAATGAAAAACTGTTTTTT
CASTQLQGAGLATNEKLFF
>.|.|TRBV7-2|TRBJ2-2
TGTGCCAGCAGCCTCCTCCTGAACACCGGGGAGCTGTTTTTT
CASSLLLNTGELFF
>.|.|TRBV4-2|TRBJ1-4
TGTGCCAGCAGCCAAGACGCGGGAAGGTCAACTAATGAAAAACTGTTTTTT
CASSQDAGRSTNEKLFF
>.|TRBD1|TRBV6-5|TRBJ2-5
TGTGCCAGCAGTTACGTACAGGGGGTTGCAGAGACCCAGTACTTC
CASSYVQGVAETQYF
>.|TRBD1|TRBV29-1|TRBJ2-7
TGCAGCGGGATGACAGGGGGCCACTACGAGCAGTACTTC
CSGMTGGHYEQYF
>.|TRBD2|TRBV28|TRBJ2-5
TGTGCCAGCGATTCACTAGCGGGGGGCCAAGAGACCCAGTACTTC
CASDSLAGGQETQYF
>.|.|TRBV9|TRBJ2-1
TGTGCCAGCAGCACTCACAGGGATAGTGAGCAGTTCTTC
CASSTHRDSEQFF
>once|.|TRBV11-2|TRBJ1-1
TGTGCCAGCAGCTTAGAACGGGGGAACACTGAAGCTTTCTTT
CASSLERGNTEAFF
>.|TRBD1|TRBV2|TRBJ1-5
TGTGCCAGCAGGTCAAGGACAGGGGGCGATCAGCCCCAGCATTTT
CASRSRTGGDQPQHF
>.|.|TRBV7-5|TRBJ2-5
TGTGTCAGAAGCTTTCACGGACTAGCGGGACTCCAAGAGACCCAGTACTTC
CVRSFHGLAGLQETQYF
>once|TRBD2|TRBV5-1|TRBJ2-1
TGCGCCAGCAGCAGGGGCGGGGGGTCCAGTAATGAGCAGTTCTTC
CASSRGGGSSNEQFF
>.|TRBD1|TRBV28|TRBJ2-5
TGTGCCAGCAGCTTGATCGACAGGGCGATGGAAGAGACCCAGTACTTC
CASSLIDRAMEETQYF
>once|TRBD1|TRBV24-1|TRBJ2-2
TGTGCCACCAAGGGACAGGGGTCTGCCGGGGAGCTGTTTTTT
CATKGQGSAGELFF
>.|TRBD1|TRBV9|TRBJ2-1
TGTGCCAGCAGCGCTACAGGGGTGGGCAATGAGCAGTTCTTC
CASSATGVGNEQFF
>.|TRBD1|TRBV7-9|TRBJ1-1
TGTGCCAGCAGCTTTACAGGGGGCCGCCTTGAGAACACTGAAGCTTTCTTT
CASSFTGGRLENTEAFF
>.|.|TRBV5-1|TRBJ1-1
TGCGCCAGCAGCTTCAGCTCGGGTATGAACACTGAAGCTTTCTTT
CASSFSSGMNTEAFF
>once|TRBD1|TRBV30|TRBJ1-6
TGTGCCTGGAGTCCCGGGACAGGGGATTCACCCCTCCACTTT
CAWSPGTGDSPLHF
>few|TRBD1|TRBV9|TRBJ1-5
TGTGCCAGCAGCCTTGGACAGGGACGCAATCAGCCCCAGCATTTT
CASSLGQGRNQPQHF
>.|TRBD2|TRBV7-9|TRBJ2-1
TGTGCCAGCGGGGTTTATCTAGAGCGGGAGGCTGTTGAGCAGTTCTTC
CASGVYLEREAVEQFF
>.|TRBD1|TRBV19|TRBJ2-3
TGTGCCAGTAGTCTCAGACAGGGGACAGATACGCAGTATTTT
CASSLRQGTDTQYF
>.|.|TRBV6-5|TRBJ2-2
TGTGCCAGCCATATCGCCCCGGGCAGGGTAGGGGAGCTGTTTTTT
CASHIAPGRVGELFF
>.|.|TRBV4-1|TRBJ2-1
TGCGCCAGCAGTCAGCGAACCGGGACTGTAAACAATGAGCAGTTCTTC
CASSQRTGTVNNEQFF
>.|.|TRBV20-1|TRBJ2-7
TGCAGTGCATACCTAGTCTACGAGCAGTACTTC
CSAYLVYEQYF
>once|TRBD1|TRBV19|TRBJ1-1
TGTGCCAGTAGTCCTTCGAGTACAGGGGGAATGGTGAACACTGAAGCTTTCTTT
CASSPSSTGGMVNTEAFF
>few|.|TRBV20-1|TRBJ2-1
TGCAGTGCTACCAGGTTGAATGAGCAGTTCTTC
CSATRLNEQFF
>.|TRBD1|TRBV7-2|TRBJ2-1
TGTGCCAGCAGCGATGATACAGGGGGCCCCTACAATGAGCAGTTCTTC
CASSDDTGGPYNEQFF
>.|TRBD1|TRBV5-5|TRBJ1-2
TGTGCCAGCAGCTTGTCCGGGACAGGGCAATATGGCTACACCTTC
CASSLSGTGQYGYTF
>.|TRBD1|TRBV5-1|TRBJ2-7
TGCGCCAGCAGCTTTGGGACAGGACTATTCTCCGACGAGCAGTACTTC
CASSFGTGLFSDEQYF
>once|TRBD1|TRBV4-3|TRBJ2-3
TGCGCCAGCAGCCAAGCCGGACAGGCGCCAGATACGCAGTATTTT
CASSQAGQAPDTQYF
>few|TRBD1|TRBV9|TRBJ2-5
TGTGCCAGCAGCCCGGGGACAGAGAGCATTCAAGAGACCCAGTACTTC
CASSPGTESIQETQYF
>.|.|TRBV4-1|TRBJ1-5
TGCGCCAGCAGCCCCAGACACAATAGCAATCAGCCCCAGCATTTT
CASSPRHNSNQPQHF
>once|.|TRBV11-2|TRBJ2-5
TGTGCCAGCAGCTTAGACATTCCCTGGGGGGTCCAAGAGACCCAGTACTTC
CASSLDIPWGVQETQYF
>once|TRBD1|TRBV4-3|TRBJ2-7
TGCGCCAGCAGCCAGGGGACAGGGCGTTACGAGCAGTACTTC
CASSQGTGRYEQYF
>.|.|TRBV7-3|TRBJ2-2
TGTGCCAGCAGTCCTACGGGGACCGGGGAGCTGTTTTTT
CASSPTGTGELFF
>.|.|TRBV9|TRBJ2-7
TGTGCCAGCAGCGCCGCTGCGGACCCCGATCGGAGGTACGAGCAGTACTTC
CASSAAADPDRRYEQYF
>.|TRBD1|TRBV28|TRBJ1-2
TGTGCCACCTTCAGTTATCAGGGGGCGCGCGGCTACACCTTC
CATFSYQGARGYTF
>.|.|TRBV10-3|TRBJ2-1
TGTGCCATCAGGCGTATCGATGAGCAGTTCTTC
CAIRRIDEQFF
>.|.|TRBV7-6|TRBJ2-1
TGTGCCAGCAGCCCCATCGGGGGTAGCTCCTACAATGAGCAGTTCTTC
CASSPIGGSSYNEQFF
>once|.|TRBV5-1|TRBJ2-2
TGCGCCAGCAGGCCCAGCAGGACCGGGGAGCTGTTTTTT
CASRPSRTGELFF
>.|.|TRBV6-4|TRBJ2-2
TGTGCCAGCAGTCCCGGAGGTCCGGGGACCGGGGAGCTGTTTTTT
CASSPGGPGTGELFF
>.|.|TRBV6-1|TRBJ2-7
TGTGCCAGCAGTGGATGGACAGTTAAAAGCTCCTACGAGCAGTACTTC
CASSGWTVKSSYEQYF
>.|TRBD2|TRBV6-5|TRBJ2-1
TGTGCCAGCAGGTTACTAGCGGGAAACTACAATGAGCAGTTCTTC
CASRLLAGNYNEQFF
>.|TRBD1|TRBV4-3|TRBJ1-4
TGCGCCAGCAGCCAAGATCGGCATGATAGGGGGCAGGAAAAACTGTTTTTT
CASSQDRHDRGQEKLFF
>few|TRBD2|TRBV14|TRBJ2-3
TGTGCCAGCAGCTCGAAGCGGGAGACAGGAGATACGCAGTATTTT
CASSSKRETGDTQYF
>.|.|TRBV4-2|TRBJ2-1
TGTGCCAGCAGCCAAGACGGGGGACTGAGCTCCTACAATGAGCAGTTCTTC
CASSQDGGLSSYNEQFF
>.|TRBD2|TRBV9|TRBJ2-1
TGTGCCAGCAGCGTGACTAGCGGGGGGGGTCGGGAGCAGTTCTTC
CASSVTSGGGREQFF
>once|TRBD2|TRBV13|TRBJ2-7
TGTGCCAGCAGCTTATCTGGGGAGGGGTCCTACGAGCAGTACTTC
CASSLSGEGSYEQYF
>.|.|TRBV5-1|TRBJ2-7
TGCGCCAGCAGCTTTGAGGTTACCTACGAGCAGTACTTC
CASSFEVTYEQYF
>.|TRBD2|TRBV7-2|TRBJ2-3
TGTGCCAGCAGCTTAGTTAATGTCGGGGGGGCCAGAGATACGCAGTATTTT
CASSLVNVGGARDTQYF
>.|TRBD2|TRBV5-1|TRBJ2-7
TGCGCCAGCAGCCCTGGACTAGCGCGAACCTACGAGCAGTACTTC
CASSPGLARTYEQYF